These T cell receptor beta chains were read from a single sample in a study of T cell repertoires in cytomegalovirus infection. TCRdb itself ran the reads through MiXCR, one entry per CDR3 protein. The data hold 230,000 or so distinct CDR3 sequences, with about a sixth observed a single time. The sequenced material came from CD8+ T cells from PBMCs. The receptors derive from a human donor in good health (CMV status not recorded). Some clones in this sample may be carry-over from other donors' samples. CDR3s include the opening cysteine and the closing phenylalanine or tryptophan. Each record gives: V gene, J gene, D gene, clone size, CDR3 length, CDR3 DNA, CDR3 protein. A D gene is named only where the DNA matches it firmly. Only some rows state a clone size, as once, few, many or a class for expanded clones.

V gene: TRBV12-3/TRBV12-4
J gene: TRBJ1-3
D gene: .
clone size: .
CDR3 length: 12
CDR3 DNA: TGTGCCAGTCAGGGAAACGGAAACACCATATATTTT
CDR3 protein: CASQGNGNTIYF

V gene: TRBV12-5
J gene: TRBJ2-5
D gene: .
clone size: many
CDR3 length: 16
CDR3 DNA: TGTGCTAGTGGCCCTCCTGAGGGGACGTCGAAAGAGACCCAGTACTTC
CDR3 protein: CASGPPEGTSKETQYF

V gene: TRBV29-1
J gene: TRBJ2-1
D gene: .
clone size: once
CDR3 length: 13
CDR3 DNA: TGCAGCGCGACCCCTAGGGATTCCAATGAGCAGTTCTTC
CDR3 protein: CSATPRDSNEQFF

V gene: TRBV11-2
J gene: TRBJ2-3
D gene: .
clone size: many
CDR3 length: 14
CDR3 DNA: TGTGCCAGCAGCTTAGAAAAGGGAATGGATACGCAGTATTTT
CDR3 protein: CASSLEKGMDTQYF

V gene: TRBV6-2/TRBV6-3
J gene: TRBJ1-1
D gene: .
clone size: .
CDR3 length: 13
CDR3 DNA: TGTGCCAGCAGTTACGAGGGGGTCACTGAAGCTTTCTTT
CDR3 protein: CASSYEGVTEAFF

V gene: TRBV7-2
J gene: TRBJ1-2
D gene: .
clone size: many
CDR3 length: 11
CDR3 DNA: TGTGCCAGCTTAGGGCGGGATGGCTACACCTTC
CDR3 protein: CASLGRDGYTF

V gene: TRBV5-1
J gene: TRBJ1-6
D gene: .
clone size: few
CDR3 length: 16
CDR3 DNA: TGCGCCAGCAGCGCAGGACGAACCTCCTATAATTCACCCCTCCACTTT
CDR3 protein: CASSAGRTSYNSPLHF

V gene: TRBV14
J gene: TRBJ1-1
D gene: .
clone size: many
CDR3 length: 18
CDR3 DNA: TGTGCCAGCAGCCCCCCGGCAGGGCGGCTTAAAATGAACACTGAAGCTTTCTTT
CDR3 protein: CASSPPAGRLKMNTEAFF

V gene: TRBV29-1
J gene: TRBJ2-6
D gene: TRBD1
clone size: .
CDR3 length: 20
CDR3 DNA: TGCAGCGTTGAGGGGGACAGCCCAGATAAGATCAGCTCTGGGGCCAACGTCCTGACTTTC
CDR3 protein: CSVEGDSPDKISSGANVLTF

V gene: TRBV11-2
J gene: TRBJ2-7
D gene: .
clone size: many
CDR3 length: 12
CDR3 DNA: TGTGCCAGCAGCTGGGGTTCCTACGAGCAGTACTTC
CDR3 protein: CASSWGSYEQYF

V gene: TRBV7-2
J gene: TRBJ2-7
D gene: .
clone size: many
CDR3 length: 14
CDR3 DNA: TGTGCCAGCAGCTCTGGGACCGGTCCCTACGAGCAGTACTTC
CDR3 protein: CASSSGTGPYEQYF

V gene: TRBV7-9
J gene: TRBJ2-7
D gene: .
clone size: .
CDR3 length: 15
CDR3 DNA: TGTGCCAGCAGCCCCGAGGGGCAGGGTGTGTACGAGCAGTACTTC
CDR3 protein: CASSPEGQGVYEQYF

V gene: TRBV9
J gene: TRBJ2-3
D gene: TRBD2
clone size: few
CDR3 length: 15
CDR3 DNA: TGTGCCAGCACCAGGAAGGGCGGGGGGGCAGATACGCAGTATTTT
CDR3 protein: CASTRKGGGADTQYF

V gene: TRBV29-1
J gene: TRBJ2-1
D gene: .
clone size: many
CDR3 length: 16
CDR3 DNA: TGCAGCGTTGAAGATCCCGGACAGAGCTCCTACAATGAGCAGTTCTTC
CDR3 protein: CSVEDPGQSSYNEQFF

V gene: TRBV23-1
J gene: TRBJ1-5
D gene: TRBD1
clone size: many
CDR3 length: 17
CDR3 DNA: TGCGCCAGCAGTCAATCCCGGACAGGAAGGAGCAATCAGCCCCAGCATTTT
CDR3 protein: CASSQSRTGRSNQPQHF

V gene: TRBV4-3
J gene: TRBJ2-2
D gene: TRBD1
clone size: .
CDR3 length: 15
CDR3 DNA: TGCGCCAGCAGACCCACGAAACAGGGGACCGGGGAGCTGTTTTTT
CDR3 protein: CASRPTKQGTGELFF

V gene: TRBV7-6
J gene: TRBJ2-5
D gene: .
clone size: few
CDR3 length: 12
CDR3 DNA: TGTGCCAGCAGCGGGGATGAGGAGACCCAGTACTTC
CDR3 protein: CASSGDEETQYF

V gene: TRBV28
J gene: TRBJ2-1
D gene: .
clone size: .
CDR3 length: 15
CDR3 DNA: TGTGCCAGCAGTCCGGGCCCGGGGCAGCTCCATGAGCAGTTCTTC
CDR3 protein: CASSPGPGQLHEQFF

V gene: TRBV7-6
J gene: TRBJ1-1
D gene: .
clone size: many
CDR3 length: 13
CDR3 DNA: TGTGCCAGCAGCCCTGCTGGGAACACTGAAGCTTTCTTT
CDR3 protein: CASSPAGNTEAFF

V gene: TRBV28
J gene: TRBJ1-2
D gene: TRBD1
clone size: few
CDR3 length: 13
CDR3 DNA: TGTGCCAGCAATCAGGGACAGGGGAACGGCTACACCTTC
CDR3 protein: CASNQGQGNGYTF

V gene: TRBV28
J gene: TRBJ2-3
D gene: .
clone size: .
CDR3 length: 16
CDR3 DNA: TGTGCCAGCAGCCCTACCACGGGGCTTAACACAGATACGCAGTATTTT
CDR3 protein: CASSPTTGLNTDTQYF

V gene: TRBV6-2/TRBV6-3
J gene: TRBJ2-7
D gene: .
clone size: few
CDR3 length: 14
CDR3 DNA: TGTGCCAGCAGTTACACGCCTTACGGGGACGAGCAGTACTTC
CDR3 protein: CASSYTPYGDEQYF

V gene: TRBV28
J gene: TRBJ2-2
D gene: .
clone size: .
CDR3 length: 12
CDR3 DNA: TGTGCCAGCAATAAAGGAACCGGGGAGCTGTTTTTT
CDR3 protein: CASNKGTGELFF

V gene: TRBV6-6
J gene: TRBJ2-1
D gene: TRBD1
clone size: few
CDR3 length: 17
CDR3 DNA: TGTGCCAGCAGTTTCCTAGTCGGGACAGGGGTTTCGAATGAGCAGTTCTTC
CDR3 protein: CASSFLVGTGVSNEQFF

V gene: TRBV7-9
J gene: TRBJ2-2
D gene: .
clone size: few
CDR3 length: 15
CDR3 DNA: TGTGCCAGCAGCTACGGACTGTCGAACACCGGGGAGCTGTTTTTT
CDR3 protein: CASSYGLSNTGELFF

V gene: TRBV28
J gene: TRBJ1-3
D gene: TRBD1
clone size: .
CDR3 length: 15
CDR3 DNA: TGTGCCAGCAGCAAGACAGGGGCGGCTGGAAACACCATATATTTT
CDR3 protein: CASSKTGAAGNTIYF

V gene: TRBV4-1
J gene: TRBJ2-7
D gene: TRBD1
clone size: .
CDR3 length: 16
CDR3 DNA: TGCGCCAGCAGCCCGCTCGGGACAGGGGAGAGGTACGAGCAGTACTTC
CDR3 protein: CASSPLGTGERYEQYF

V gene: TRBV28
J gene: TRBJ1-2
D gene: TRBD1
clone size: .
CDR3 length: 18
CDR3 DNA: TGTGCCAGCAGTCCATTATCGACAGGGATCCTCGCTAACTATGGCTACACCTTC
CDR3 protein: CASSPLSTGILANYGYTF

V gene: TRBV19
J gene: TRBJ2-7
D gene: .
clone size: few
CDR3 length: 12
CDR3 DNA: TGTGCCAGTAGTATTCAGGGTTTCGAGCAGTACTTC
CDR3 protein: CASSIQGFEQYF

V gene: TRBV20-1
J gene: TRBJ1-1
D gene: .
clone size: once
CDR3 length: 13
CDR3 DNA: TGCAGTGCTAGGTCAGGTGTAGGCACTGAAGCTTTCTTT
CDR3 protein: CSARSGVGTEAFF

V gene: TRBV7-9
J gene: TRBJ2-2
D gene: .
clone size: few
CDR3 length: 15
CDR3 DNA: TGTGCCAGCAGTTATCCGGGATCTTACACCGGGGAGCTGTTTTTT
CDR3 protein: CASSYPGSYTGELFF

V gene: TRBV28
J gene: TRBJ1-5
D gene: TRBD1
clone size: .
CDR3 length: 14
CDR3 DNA: TGTGCCAGCAGACGGACAGGCAACAATCAGCCCCAGCATTTT
CDR3 protein: CASRRTGNNQPQHF

V gene: TRBV7-8
J gene: TRBJ2-7
D gene: .
clone size: .
CDR3 length: 16
CDR3 DNA: TGTGCCAGCAGCCCATCCGGGGCAGGGTCCTCCTACGAGCAGTACTTC
CDR3 protein: CASSPSGAGSSYEQYF

V gene: TRBV5-1
J gene: TRBJ2-7
D gene: TRBD1
clone size: few
CDR3 length: 14
CDR3 DNA: TGCGCCAGCAGCTTTAGACAGGGGAACTACGAGCAGTACTTC
CDR3 protein: CASSFRQGNYEQYF

V gene: TRBV6-1
J gene: TRBJ2-6
D gene: .
clone size: few
CDR3 length: 19
CDR3 DNA: TGTGCCAGCAGTGAATGGCCAGGGCTCCATCCTTCTGGGGCCAACGTCCTGACTTTC
CDR3 protein: CASSEWPGLHPSGANVLTF